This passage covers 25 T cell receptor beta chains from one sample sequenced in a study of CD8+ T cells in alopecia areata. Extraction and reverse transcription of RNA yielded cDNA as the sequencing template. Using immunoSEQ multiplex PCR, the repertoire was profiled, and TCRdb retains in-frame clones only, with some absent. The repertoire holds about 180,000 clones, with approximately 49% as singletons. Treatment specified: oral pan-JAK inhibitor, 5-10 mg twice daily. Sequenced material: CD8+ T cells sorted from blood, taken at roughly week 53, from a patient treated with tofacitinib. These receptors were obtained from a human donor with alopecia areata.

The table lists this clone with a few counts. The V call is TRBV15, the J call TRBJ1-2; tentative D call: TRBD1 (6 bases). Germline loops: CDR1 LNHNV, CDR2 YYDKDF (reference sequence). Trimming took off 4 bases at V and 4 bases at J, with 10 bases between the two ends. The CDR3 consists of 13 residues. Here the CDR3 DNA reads TGTGCCACCAGCACTCCGACAGGCTATGGCTACACCTTC. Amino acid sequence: CATSTPTGYGYTF.

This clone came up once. CDR3 bases: TGCGCCAGCAGCCAGCCCGGGACAGCCTATGGCTACACCTTC. Translation gives CASSQPGTAYGYTF. The J gene is TRBJ1-2, the V gene TRBV4-3; TRBD1 matches at 7 bases. The V segment lost 3 bases and the J segment 4 bases; nucleotides outside the gene matches: 5. Germline V lookup: CDR1 LGHNA, CDR2 YSLEER. The CDR3 is 14 residues long.

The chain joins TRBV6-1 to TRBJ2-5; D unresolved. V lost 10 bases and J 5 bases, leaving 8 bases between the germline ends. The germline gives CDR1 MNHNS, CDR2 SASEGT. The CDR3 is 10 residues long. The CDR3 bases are TGTGCCACCTTAAGGGAGACCCAGTACTTC. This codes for CATLRETQYF.

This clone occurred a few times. The CDR3 DNA reads as TGTGCCAGCAGCTTGGATCGCTGGGCGCAGGGACTCTACAATGAGCAGTTCTTC. Translated: CASSLDRWAQGLYNEQFF. This chain connects TRBV5-5 to TRBJ2-1, with a tentative D call TRBD2 (6 bases). This CDR3 is built from 18 residues. The V end lost 0 bases, the J end lost 3 bases, and 19 bases lay between the germline ends. Germline CDR1 is SGHKS and CDR2 is YYEKEE (reference sequence).

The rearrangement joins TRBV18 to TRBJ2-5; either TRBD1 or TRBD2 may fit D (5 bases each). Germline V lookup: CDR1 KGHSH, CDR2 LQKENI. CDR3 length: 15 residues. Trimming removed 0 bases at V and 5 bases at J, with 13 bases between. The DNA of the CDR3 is TGTGCCAGCTCACCACCTGGGACCAATTGGGAGACCCAGTACTTC. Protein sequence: CASSPPGTNWETQYF.

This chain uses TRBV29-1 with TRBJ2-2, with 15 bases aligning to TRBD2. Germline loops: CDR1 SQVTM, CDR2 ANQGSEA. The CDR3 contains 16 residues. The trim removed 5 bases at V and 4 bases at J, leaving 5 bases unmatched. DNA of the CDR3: TGCAGCGTTCTGGGACTAGCGGGGGGCCCCACCGGGGAGCTGTTTTTT. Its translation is CSVLGLAGGPTGELFF.

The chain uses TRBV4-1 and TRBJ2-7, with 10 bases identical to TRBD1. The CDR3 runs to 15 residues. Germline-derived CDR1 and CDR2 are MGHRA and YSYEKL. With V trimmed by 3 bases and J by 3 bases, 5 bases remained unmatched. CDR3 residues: CASSHSGTGDYEQYF. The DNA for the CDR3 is TGCGCCAGCAGCCATTCCGGGACAGGGGACTACGAGCAGTACTTC.

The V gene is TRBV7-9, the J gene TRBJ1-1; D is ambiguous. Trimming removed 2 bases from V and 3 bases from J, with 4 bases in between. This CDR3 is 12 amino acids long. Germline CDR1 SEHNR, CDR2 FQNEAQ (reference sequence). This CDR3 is CASSLSDTEAFF. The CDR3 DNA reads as TGTGCCAGCAGCTTATCCGACACTGAAGCTTTCTTT.

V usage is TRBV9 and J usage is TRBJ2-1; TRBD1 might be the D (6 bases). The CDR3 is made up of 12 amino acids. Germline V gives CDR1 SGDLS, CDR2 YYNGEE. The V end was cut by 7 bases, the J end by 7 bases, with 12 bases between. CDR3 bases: TGTGCCAGCGCCAACAGGGCGAATGAGCAGTTCTTC. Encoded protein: CASANRANEQFF.

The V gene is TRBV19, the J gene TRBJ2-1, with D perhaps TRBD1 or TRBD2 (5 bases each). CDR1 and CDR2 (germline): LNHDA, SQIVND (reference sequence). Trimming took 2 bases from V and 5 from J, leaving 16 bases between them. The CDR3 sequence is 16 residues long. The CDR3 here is CASSITTRGGHNEQFF. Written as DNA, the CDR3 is TGTGCCAGTAGTATAACAACTAGGGGTGGCCACAATGAGCAGTTCTTC.

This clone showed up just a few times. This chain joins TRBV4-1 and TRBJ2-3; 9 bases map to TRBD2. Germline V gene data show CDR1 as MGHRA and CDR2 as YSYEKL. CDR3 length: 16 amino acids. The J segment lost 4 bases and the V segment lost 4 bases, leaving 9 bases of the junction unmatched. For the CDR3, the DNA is TGCGCCAGCAGCCCCCCAGGGCGGGGGGGCCCAGATACGCAGTATTTT. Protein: CASSPPGRGGPDTQYF.

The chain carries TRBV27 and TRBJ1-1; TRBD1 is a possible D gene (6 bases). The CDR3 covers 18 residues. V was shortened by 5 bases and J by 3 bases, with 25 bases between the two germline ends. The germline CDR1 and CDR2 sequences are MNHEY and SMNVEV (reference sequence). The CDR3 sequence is CASSRGRGQGLSDTEAFF. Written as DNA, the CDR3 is TGTGCCAGCAGTCGGGGCCGAGGGCAGGGGCTGAGTGACACTGAAGCTTTCTTT.

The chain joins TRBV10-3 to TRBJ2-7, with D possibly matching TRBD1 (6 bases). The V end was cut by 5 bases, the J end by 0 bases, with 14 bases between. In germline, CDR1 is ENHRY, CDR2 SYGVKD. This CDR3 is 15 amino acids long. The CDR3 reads CAISLSQGSSYEQYF. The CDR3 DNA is TGTGCCATCAGTCTGTCCCAGGGGAGCTCCTACGAGCAGTACTTC.

This CDR3 is CASRAREGFFKETQYF. CDR3 sequence (DNA): TGTGCCAGCAGAGCCCGGGAGGGCTTTTTCAAAGAGACCCAGTACTTC. The chain uses TRBV2 and TRBJ2-5; 8 nucleotides line up with TRBD2. J lost 3 bases, V lost 6 bases, and 12 bases had no gene match. The CDR3 is 16 amino acids. The V gene's germline CDR1 is SNHLY and CDR2 FYNNEI.

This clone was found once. The CDR3: CAWSGGGRGNYGYTF. The CDR3, as DNA: TGTGCCTGGAGTGGGGGAGGGAGGGGTAACTATGGCTACACCTTC. The chain uses TRBV30 and TRBJ1-2; D is possibly TRBD1 (5 bases). V was cut by 1 base and J by 1 base, with 13 bases left in between. The CDR3 extends over 15 amino acids. CDR1 is GTSNPN and CDR2 is SVGIG in the germline V gene (reference sequence).

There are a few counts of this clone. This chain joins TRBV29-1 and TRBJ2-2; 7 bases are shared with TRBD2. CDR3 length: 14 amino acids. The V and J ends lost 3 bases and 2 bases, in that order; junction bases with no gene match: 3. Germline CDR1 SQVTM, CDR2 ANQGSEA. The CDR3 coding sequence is TGCAGCGTTGACCCTAGCGGAAACACCGGGGAGCTGTTTTTT. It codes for CSVDPSGNTGELFF.

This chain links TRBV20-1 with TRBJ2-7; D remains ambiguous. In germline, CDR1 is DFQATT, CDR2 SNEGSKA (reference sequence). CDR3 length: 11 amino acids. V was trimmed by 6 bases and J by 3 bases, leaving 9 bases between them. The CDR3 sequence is CSAATNYEQYF. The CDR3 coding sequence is TGCAGTGCCGCCACTAACTACGAGCAGTACTTC.

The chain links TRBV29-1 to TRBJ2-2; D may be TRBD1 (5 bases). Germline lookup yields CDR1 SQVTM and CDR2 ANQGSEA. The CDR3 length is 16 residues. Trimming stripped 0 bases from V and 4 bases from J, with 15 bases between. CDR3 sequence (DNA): TGCAGCGTTGAAGAAGGTCCAGGGTCGGGCACCGGGGAGCTGTTTTTT. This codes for CSVEEGPGSGTGELFF.

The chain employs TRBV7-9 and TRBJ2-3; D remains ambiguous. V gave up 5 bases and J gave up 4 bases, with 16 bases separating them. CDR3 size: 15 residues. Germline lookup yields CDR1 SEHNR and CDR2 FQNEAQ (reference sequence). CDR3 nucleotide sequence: TGTGCCAGCAGCGGCTTGAACGAGGTCCCAGATACGCAGTATTTT. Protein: CASSGLNEVPDTQYF.

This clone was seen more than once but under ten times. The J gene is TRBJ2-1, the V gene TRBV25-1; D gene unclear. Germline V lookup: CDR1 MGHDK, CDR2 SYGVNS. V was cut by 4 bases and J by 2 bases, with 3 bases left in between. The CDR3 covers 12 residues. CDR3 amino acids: CASSGPYNEQFF. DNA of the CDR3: TGTGCCAGCAGTGGGCCCTACAATGAGCAGTTCTTC.

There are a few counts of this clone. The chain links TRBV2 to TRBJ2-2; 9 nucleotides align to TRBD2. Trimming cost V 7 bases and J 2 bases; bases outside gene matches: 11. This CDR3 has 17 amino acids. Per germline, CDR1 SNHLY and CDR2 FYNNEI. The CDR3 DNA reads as TGTGCCAGCACCGGGGGCCCGACTAGCGGAAACACCGGGGAGCTGTTTTTT. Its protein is CASTGGPTSGNTGELFF.

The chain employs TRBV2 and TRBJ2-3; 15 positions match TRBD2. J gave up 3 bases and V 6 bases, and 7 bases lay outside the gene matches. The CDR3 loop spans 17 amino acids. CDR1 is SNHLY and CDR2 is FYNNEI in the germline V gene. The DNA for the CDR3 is TGTGCCAGCAGCTGGACTAGCGGGGGGGAGGGAACAGATACGCAGTATTTT. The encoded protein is CASSWTSGGEGTDTQYF. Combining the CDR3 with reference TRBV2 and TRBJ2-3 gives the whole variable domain EPEVTQTPSHQVTQMGQEVILRCVPISNHLYFYWYRQILGQKVEFLVSFYNNEISEKSEIFDDQFSVERPDGSNFTLKIRSTKLEDSAMYFCASSWTSGGEGTDTQYFGPGTRLTVL.

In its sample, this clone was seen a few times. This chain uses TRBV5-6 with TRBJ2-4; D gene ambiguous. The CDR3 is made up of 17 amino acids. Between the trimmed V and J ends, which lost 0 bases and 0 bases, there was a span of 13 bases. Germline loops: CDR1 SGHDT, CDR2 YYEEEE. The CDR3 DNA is TGTGCCAGCAGCTTGGAGTCGATGTGGGTAGCCAAAAACATTCAGTACTTC. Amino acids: CASSLESMWVAKNIQYF.

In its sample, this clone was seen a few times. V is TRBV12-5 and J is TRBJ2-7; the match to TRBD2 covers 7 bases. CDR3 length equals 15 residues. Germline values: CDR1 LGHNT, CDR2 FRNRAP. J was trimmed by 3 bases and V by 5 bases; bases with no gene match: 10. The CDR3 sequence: CASGPGAGVGYEQYF. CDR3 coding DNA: TGTGCTAGTGGTCCTGGTGCGGGGGTGGGCTACGAGCAGTACTTC.

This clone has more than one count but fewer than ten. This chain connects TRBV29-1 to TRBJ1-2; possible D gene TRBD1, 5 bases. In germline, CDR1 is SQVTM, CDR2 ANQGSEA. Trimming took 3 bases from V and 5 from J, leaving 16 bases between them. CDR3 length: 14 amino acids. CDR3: CSVEGGTSGYGYTF. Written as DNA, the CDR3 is TGCAGCGTTGAGGGGGGGACCTCAGGATATGGCTACACCTTC.